Listed here is a single T cell receptor (beta chain). Its antigen specificity is not known. Base qualities are not provided; no much larger clone lies one nucleotide away. Reading the germline V gene gives CDR1 SGHRS and CDR2 YFSETQ. Taken from cysteine to phenylalanine, the CDR3 has 14 residues. The sequence is cut down to CDR3 DNA, 42 bases in frame from base 1. Between the V and J ends, shortened by 0 bases and 4 bases respectively, the junction contains 10 bases. Receptor amplification or capture employed the immunoSEQ multiplex PCR assay. A mixture of 60 forward primers for TCR Vbeta segments and 13 reverse primers for TCR Jbeta segments was used in the multiplex PCR. A multiplex PCR assay on genomic DNA amplified the CDR3 region of rearranged TCR beta genes. The Illumina HiSeq System was used to sequence the amplified TCR beta libraries as 87-base-pair reads. The authors' analysis ran thus. In a later analysis, tens of millions of unique TCR beta chains were counted across the roughly 700 repertoires, and roughly 9.9 million of these chains were shared by at least two donors. A nearest-neighbor algorithm error-corrected the raw reads and collapsed the reads into unique sequences, merging closely related sequences to remove PCR and sequencing errors. CDR3 sequences were aligned to IMGT reference sequences to assign V, D and J gene segments. For a sequence to be retained, a match of at least six nucleotides to both a V gene segment and a J gene segment was required. Rearrangements were called productive when the CDR3 lacked stop codons and stayed in frame with V and J; all others were non-productive. CDR3 was defined by IMGT convention, running from the second conserved V-encoded cysteine to the conserved J-encoded phenylalanine. The earlier analysis of 500 to 650 of the donors excluded any sequence lacking an unambiguous match to a single V gene segment. In an earlier analysis of 450 to 750 of the donors, a V segment was called functional when productive rearrangements were above 56.7%, and segregating when the standard deviation between donors exceeded 5%. A statistical classification framework was built for diagnosing cytomegalovirus status from the catalog of TCR beta chain sequences. V and J gene assignment, in a later analysis, came from comparing TCR nucleotide sequences with IMGT/GENE-DB human TR gene sequences. In a later analysis, CDR3 sequences and most-parsimonious VDJ recombination scenarios were assigned using the TCRdist pipeline. In a later analysis, every TCR beta chain was defined by the combination of its CDR3 amino acid sequence and its V-gene family, and reads without a unique V-gene family were dropped. As a way to deal with suspected cross-contamination and a sequencing artifact, a later analysis dropped approximately 570 nucleotide sequences that were highly shared and had low generation probability. In a later analysis, a clonal expansion index was calculated for each public chain from normalized within-repertoire ranks of inferred template counts. In a later analysis, generation probabilities were computed using a VDJ recombination model fitted to out-of-frame rearrangements, and the results were checked against IGoR. In a later analysis, hypergeometric tests were used to score TCR-TCR, TCR-HLA and TCR-CMV co-occurrence, with a repertoire-size bias correction applied to TCR pairs. A later analysis estimated false discovery rates by permuting HLA or CMV assignments 20 times. A later analysis grouped co-occurring TCRs with DBSCAN, adding TCRdist sequence similarity when clustering within HLA-allele-positive subsets. Repertoires with fewer than 30,000 or more than 120,000 public chains were left out of co-occurrence clustering, as were four to six repertoires with anomalous nucleotide sharing. Entries here come from immuneACCESS through TCRdb and include only in-frame sequences with V and J called. Some clones fail to appear in such tables; in the studies checked, an unresolved V gene covers under half of the shortfall, and the cause of the remainder is unknown. V, J and clone size are taken as reported in that table, and D and trimming were inferred from the DNA itself. The sample table records roughly 100,000 clones; roughly 82% of these occur just once. 2.5% to 3% of the sample belongs to the ten largest clones.

This entry comes from a study of cytomegalovirus exposure and HLA in healthy donors (dated by TCRdb to the late 2010s). Regarding the study in general: An earlier analysis of more than 550 of the donors reported approximately 280 Gb of sequence data and 95 million to 140 million unique TCR beta sequences obtained from about 179 million T cells. Approximately 330 gigabases of sequencing data and around 90 million unique TCR sequences made up an early release that covered nearly 650 HLA-typed donors. Among the roughly 400 genotyped donors, around 81% belonged to the genetic ancestry cluster associated with self-reported Caucasian donors. The study aimed to test whether cataloging public T cell receptors could reveal signatures of past pathogen exposure. The study used immunosequencing to profile the T cell repertoires of 666 subjects and linked those repertoires to cytomegalovirus serostatus. Along with the roughly 670-subject first cohort, a separate validation cohort of more than 90 different subjects was used. To predict cytomegalovirus infection status, the study brought together high-throughput TCR immunosequencing, statistical association of individual TCRs with disease status, and machine learning. A later analysis re-analyzed previously published TCR beta repertoires from roughly 600 donors and added high-resolution HLA genotyping to study TCR occurrence patterns. Rather than drawing on any new phenotypic data, the later analysis identified candidate immune exposures from TCR beta sequences and the way those sequences occurred across donors. An earlier analysis of fewer than 750 of the donors used high-throughput TCR beta sequencing to judge whether each TCR beta V gene segment behaved as functional or pseudogenic. Donor age, sex, ethnicity and CMV serostatus were compiled alongside the repertoire data. A later genetic analysis used genome-wide SNP genotypes for about three fifths of the roughly 700 donors, treating that subset as a discovery cohort. Every repertoire in the discovery cohort had been generated on one and the same sequencing platform. HLA typing included class I and class II loci at four-digit resolution. Typing coverage varied by locus: 629-630 donors for A, B, C, DRB1 and DQB1; around 560 for DQA1; more than 600 for DPA1; roughly 450 for DPB1. Because of strong linkage in the cohort, a handful of DR-DQ haplotypes were treated as single units for association and clustering. Across some 400 genotyped donors of the cohort, an average of approximately 240,000 unique TCR beta nucleotide sequences per donor were sequenced, and 15% to 20% of those sequences were non-productive.

Summary of the overall study and its limitations: A group of highly shared sequence variants was considered likely to be a technical artifact of the sequencing pipeline. According to a later analysis, parvovirus B19, influenza, CMV and Epstein-Barr virus appeared linked to several top co-occurrence clusters. Immune exposure information for the cohort was limited to CMV serostatus. In a later analysis, HLA-associated TCR beta chains were found to be more clonally expanded and to have lower generation probabilities than equally common non-associated chains. Correlated functional status among segregating V segments might be attributable to linkage disequilibrium, but an unknown experimental factor could not be ruled out. In this cohort, only TCR beta chains were sequenced, and detectable features were limited by the absence of alpha or paired-chain data. In a later analysis, most CMV-associated TCR beta chains were found to appear HLA-restricted, with HLA associations seemingly driven largely by CMV exposure. The classifier was reported to diagnose cytomegalovirus status with high specificity and sensitivity in both the original cohort and the validation cohort. A further reported finding was that TCR beta sequences accurately predicted the HLA-A and HLA-B alleles for most subjects in the first cohort. The study listed 150 to 200 TCR beta chains as associated with cytomegalovirus. A later genetic analysis associated a missense DCLRE1C variant with V-gene and J-gene trimming of TCR beta chains, and an independent cohort replicated the association. While some public TCRs were present in many individuals, most TCR sequences turned up only very rarely across donors. In a later genetic analysis, fewer N-insertions in productive TCRs were reported among donors in an Asian-associated ancestry cluster than the roughly 640-donor mean. Some IMGT-functional V segments, including TRBV6-2 and TRBV6-3, could not be distinguished by the 87-base-pair reads and were therefore excluded. An earlier analysis of around 600 of the donors showed that most TCR beta V segments appeared in productive rearrangements either about 87% or about 30% of the time, which broadly matched IMGT annotations. Sequencing depth was assumed to be roughly uniform across donors in the presence/absence analyses, though that assumption may not hold. The authors suggested that the approach could potentially be extended to other disease states and immunological phenotypes. Assigning TCR associations to individual alleles was difficult when HLA alleles, especially DR and DQ, strongly co-occurred. Approximately 16 rarely observed V segments, including chromosome 9 orphons, were excluded from the earlier analysis of approximately 500 of the donors because counts were too low. Because some donors lacked HLA typing at each locus, the association tests relied only on the typed subset. At a false discovery rate of 0.05, a later analysis linked 15,000 to 20,000 TCR beta sequences to specific HLA alleles. A few of the identified cytomegalovirus-associated TCR beta chains were confirmed in vitro to be specific for cytomegalovirus antigens. According to a later analysis, TCR association rates differed among HLA loci, with DRB1 alleles showing the most associated TCRs and HLA-C alleles showing the fewest.

In total, approximately 700 healthy bone marrow donors made up the cohort. All cohort members were sampled while nominally healthy, although unrecorded immune exposures were likely present. The donor was CMV seropositive and belonged to the group of more than 250 seropositive cohort members. A peripheral blood sample was collected from each donor, and TCR beta sequencing was performed on peripheral blood mononuclear cells. The Qiagen DNeasy Blood Extraction Kit was used to extract genomic DNA from the blood cell samples. The V and J genes are TRBV5-1 and TRBJ1-2, with no reliable assignment of the D segment. The TCR was taken from a male donor in good health and CMV-seropositive. The material sequenced was PBMCs. CDR3 protein: CASSLDEGGYGYTF. The bases are TGCGCCAGCAGCTTGGATGAGGGTGGCTATGGCTACACCTTC.